Following are 4 T cell receptor beta chains from one sample sequenced in a study of blood T cell repertoires in COVID-19. Sequencing used immunoSEQ multiplex PCR; TCRdb keeps in-frame clones, though not all of them. The table records 500,000 or so clones, about nine tenths of them present only once. Sample: PBMCs or T cells enriched from blood (not recorded which). All receptors come from a young woman who had recovered from COVID-19.

The CDR3 bases are TGTGCCAGCAGTCCGGGCATAATAGCGGGGGGCTTCCAAGAGACCCAGTACTTC. It translates to CASSPGIIAGGFQETQYF. This sequence joins TRBV6-6 and TRBJ2-5, with 10 bases aligning to TRBD2. V was pared by 5 bases and J by 1 base, with 13 bases of the junction left unmatched. Germline CDR1 MNHNY, CDR2 SVGAGI (reference sequence). The CDR3 length is 18 residues.

The chain joins TRBV6-6 to TRBJ1-4; tentative D call: TRBD1 (5 bases). The CDR3 is 15 amino acids. CDR1 and CDR2 (germline): MNHNY, SVGAGI (reference sequence). V was cut by 6 bases and J by 6 bases, with 17 bases left in between. DNA of the CDR3: TGTGCCAGCAGCACCCCCAGGGCTGGAGATGAAAAACTGTTTTTT. Its translation is CASSTPRAGDEKLFF.

This clone appeared once. The V call is TRBV30, the J call TRBJ1-5, with a tentative D call TRBD1 (5 bases). The CDR3 runs 13 residues. CDR1 is GTSNPN and CDR2 is SVGIG in the germline V gene (reference sequence). V gave up 1 base and J gave up 5 bases, with 9 bases separating them. The CDR3: CAWSAGGDQPQHF. CDR3 nucleotides: TGTGCCTGGAGTGCGGGGGGGGATCAGCCCCAGCATTTT.

This clone was detected a few times. The rearrangement links TRBV5-5 to TRBJ2-7, with D tentatively TRBD2 (6 bases). V was shortened by 4 bases and J by 6 bases, with 11 bases between the two germline ends. The germline CDR1 and CDR2 sequences are SGHKS and YYEKEE (reference sequence). This CDR3 contains 12 residues. The CDR3 loop is CASSLMGGEQYF. CDR3 DNA: TGTGCCAGCAGCCTGATGGGGGGCGAGCAGTACTTC.